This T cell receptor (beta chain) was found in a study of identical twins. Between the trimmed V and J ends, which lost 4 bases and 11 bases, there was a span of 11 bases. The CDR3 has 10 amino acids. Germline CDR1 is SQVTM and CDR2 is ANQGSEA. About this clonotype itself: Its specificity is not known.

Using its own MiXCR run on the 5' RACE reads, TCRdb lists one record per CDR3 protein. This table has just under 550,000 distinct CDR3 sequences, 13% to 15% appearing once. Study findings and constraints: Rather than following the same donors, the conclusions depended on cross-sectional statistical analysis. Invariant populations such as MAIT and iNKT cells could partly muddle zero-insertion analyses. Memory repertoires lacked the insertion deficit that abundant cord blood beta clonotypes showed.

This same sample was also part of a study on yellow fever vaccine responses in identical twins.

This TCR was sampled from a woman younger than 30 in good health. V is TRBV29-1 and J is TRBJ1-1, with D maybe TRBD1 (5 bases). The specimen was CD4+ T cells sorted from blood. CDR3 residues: CSVAGVEAFF. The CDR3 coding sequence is TGCAGCGTTGCGGGGGTGGAGGCTTTCTTT.